Described below is a single T cell receptor beta chain sequence and its context. This entry is derived from a study of blood T cell repertoires in COVID-19. Measured with immunoSEQ multiplex PCR; TCRdb has only the in-frame clones, and not every one. In the table there are about 130,000 clones, approximately 82% of which are singletons. V lost 0 bases, J lost 8 bases, and 15 bases lay in between. The germline V gene has CDR1 SGDLS and CDR2 YYNGEE. The CDR3 runs 14 residues. Material: peripheral blood. This receptor was taken from a woman between 50 and 59 years old with acute or convalescent COVID-19. This chain joins TRBV9 and TRBJ2-7, with D tentatively TRBD2 (6 bases). CDR3 nucleotides: TGTGCCAGCAGCGTAGGAGAACACGGAGGGAAGCAGTACTTC. Translation gives CASSVGEHGGKQYF.